These T cell receptor beta chains were read from a single sample in a study of shared clonotypes between healthy human individuals. Clones were read by immunoSEQ multiplex PCR, and TCRdb kept only the in-frame ones, dropping some. The sample has about 1 million clones, around 76% seen once. Sequenced: memory CD4+ T cells sorted from blood. Receptors originate from a young man in good health. The CDR3 runs from the conserved cysteine through the conserved F or W. Each record gives: CDR3 DNA, CDR3 protein, J gene, V gene, clone size, D gene. The D gene is left open where the match is weak. Some rows mark clone size as missing; the rest say once, few, many or name a class of expanded clone.

cdr3_nt: TGCGCCAGCAGCTTGGGGAACACCGGGGAGCTGTTTTTT; cdr3_aa: CASSLGNTGELFF; j_call: TRBJ2-2; v_call: TRBV5-1; clone_size: -; d_call: -
cdr3_nt: TGTGCCAGCAGTCTTAGGGGCCGCGAGCAGTACTTC; cdr3_aa: CASSLRGREQYF; j_call: TRBJ2-7; v_call: TRBV27; clone_size: few; d_call: -
cdr3_nt: TGCAGCGTTGACTCTCTAGGGGCAGATACGCAGTATTTT; cdr3_aa: CSVDSLGADTQYF; j_call: TRBJ2-3; v_call: TRBV29-1; clone_size: once; d_call: -
cdr3_nt: TGTGCCAGCAGCTTCACCCCTGGAGAGACCCAGTACTTC; cdr3_aa: CASSFTPGETQYF; j_call: TRBJ2-5; v_call: TRBV11-2; clone_size: -; d_call: -
cdr3_nt: TGTGCCAGTAGTATAGTCCCCGGGAGGAACCTCGCGAACACCGGGGAGCTGTTTTTT; cdr3_aa: CASSIVPGRNLANTGELFF; j_call: TRBJ2-2; v_call: TRBV19; clone_size: -; d_call: TRBD2
cdr3_nt: TGTGCCAGCAGCACACACCGGTTTGGTTACGAGCAGTACTTC; cdr3_aa: CASSTHRFGYEQYF; j_call: TRBJ2-7; v_call: TRBV11-2; clone_size: -; d_call: -
cdr3_nt: TGTGCCAGCAGCTCCTTTCTGGGACCTAACACTGAAGCTTTCTTT; cdr3_aa: CASSSFLGPNTEAFF; j_call: TRBJ1-1; v_call: TRBV7-9; clone_size: -; d_call: -
cdr3_nt: TGCGCCAGCGGGGACTTCCAAGAGACCCAGTACTTC; cdr3_aa: CASGDFQETQYF; j_call: TRBJ2-5; v_call: TRBV4-1; clone_size: -; d_call: -
cdr3_nt: TGTGCCAGCTCACCCAGGGAACCCACCGAGCAGTACTTC; cdr3_aa: CASSPREPTEQYF; j_call: TRBJ2-7; v_call: TRBV18; clone_size: once; d_call: -
cdr3_nt: TGTGCCAGCTCACCTCAGAGACAGGGTAGCAATCAGCCCCAGCATTTT; cdr3_aa: CASSPQRQGSNQPQHF; j_call: TRBJ1-5; v_call: TRBV18; clone_size: -; d_call: TRBD1
cdr3_nt: TGTGCCAGCAGCGTTTTACAGGGGTATGGCTACACCTTC; cdr3_aa: CASSVLQGYGYTF; j_call: TRBJ1-2; v_call: TRBV9; clone_size: -; d_call: TRBD1
cdr3_nt: TGTGCCAGCAGCTTGAGCGGGAGGGCCGACGGGAATGAGCAGTTCTTC; cdr3_aa: CASSLSGRADGNEQFF; j_call: TRBJ2-1; v_call: TRBV7-2; clone_size: -; d_call: TRBD2
cdr3_nt: TGTGCCAGCAGCTTTCGGGGCGACTACAATGAGCAGTTCTTC; cdr3_aa: CASSFRGDYNEQFF; j_call: TRBJ2-1; v_call: TRBV7-9; clone_size: -; d_call: -
cdr3_nt: TGTGCCAGCAGCATGATACAGAACTCCTACGAGCAGTACTTC; cdr3_aa: CASSMIQNSYEQYF; j_call: TRBJ2-7; v_call: TRBV5-4; clone_size: -; d_call: -
cdr3_nt: TGTGCCAGTAGTCAGGACAGGGTTAGCAATCAGCCCCAGCATTTT; cdr3_aa: CASSQDRVSNQPQHF; j_call: TRBJ1-5; v_call: TRBV19; clone_size: -; d_call: TRBD1
cdr3_nt: TGTGCCGCTCAAGGGAACACTGAAGCTTTCTTT; cdr3_aa: CAAQGNTEAFF; j_call: TRBJ1-1; v_call: TRBV10-3; clone_size: -; d_call: -
cdr3_nt: TGTGCCATCAGTGAAATGCGATCCGACACAGATACGCAGTATTTT; cdr3_aa: CAISEMRSDTDTQYF; j_call: TRBJ2-3; v_call: TRBV10-3; clone_size: once; d_call: -
cdr3_nt: TGTGCTAGCAGCCCCTGGCCGGGGAGCTCCTACGAGCAGTACTTC; cdr3_aa: CASSPWPGSSYEQYF; j_call: TRBJ2-7; v_call: TRBV7-7; clone_size: -; d_call: -
cdr3_nt: TGTGCCATCAGTGATGGGGGGAGTCCCTACAATGAGCAGTTCTTC; cdr3_aa: CAISDGGSPYNEQFF; j_call: TRBJ2-1; v_call: TRBV10-3; clone_size: -; d_call: -
cdr3_nt: TGTGCCAGCAGCTACCTAGCCAGGGCGGGAATCAACACCGGGGAGCTGTTTTTT; cdr3_aa: CASSYLARAGINTGELFF; j_call: TRBJ2-2; v_call: TRBV12-1; clone_size: once; d_call: -
cdr3_nt: TGTGCCACCCTCCTGAGGAGGGAGAATTCACCCCTCCACTTT; cdr3_aa: CATLLRRENSPLHF; j_call: TRBJ1-6; v_call: TRBV6-6; clone_size: -; d_call: -
cdr3_nt: TGCGCCAGCAGCTTAGGACAGGGGTCGTACGAGCAGTACTTC; cdr3_aa: CASSLGQGSYEQYF; j_call: TRBJ2-7; v_call: TRBV5-1; clone_size: -; d_call: TRBD1
cdr3_nt: TGTGCCAGCAGCTTTTCAGCAGGGATGACCAAAAACATTCAGTACTTC; cdr3_aa: CASSFSAGMTKNIQYF; j_call: TRBJ2-4; v_call: TRBV5-6; clone_size: -; d_call: -
cdr3_nt: TGTGCCAGCAGTGAAAGCTCTAGGGCTATCAGCTACACCTTC; cdr3_aa: CASSESSRAISYTF; j_call: TRBJ1-2; v_call: TRBV2; clone_size: -; d_call: -
cdr3_nt: TGTGCCAGTAGTATTAGGCTAGCGAACACCGGGGAGCTGTTTTTT; cdr3_aa: CASSIRLANTGELFF; j_call: TRBJ2-2; v_call: TRBV19; clone_size: -; d_call: -
cdr3_nt: TGCGCCAGCAGCACCGGGACAGCGGCGTATGGCTACACCTTC; cdr3_aa: CASSTGTAAYGYTF; j_call: TRBJ1-2; v_call: TRBV5-1; clone_size: -; d_call: TRBD1
cdr3_nt: TGTGCCAGTAGTATGATCTGGCAGCTCCAGGGCAATTCACCCCTCCACTTT; cdr3_aa: CASSMIWQLQGNSPLHF; j_call: TRBJ1-6; v_call: TRBV19; clone_size: -; d_call: -
cdr3_nt: TGTGCCAGCAGCAGCGGACTAGCGGGGGTCACAGATACGCAGTATTTT; cdr3_aa: CASSSGLAGVTDTQYF; j_call: TRBJ2-3; v_call: TRBV5-4; clone_size: -; d_call: TRBD2
cdr3_nt: TGTGCCAGCATCATGTGGAAAAAGCGTAACTACGAGCAGTACTTC; cdr3_aa: CASIMWKKRNYEQYF; j_call: TRBJ2-7; v_call: TRBV5-6; clone_size: -; d_call: -
cdr3_nt: TGTGCCAGCAGTGAAGCGCTTGCCCCAGATGCTATTGCGACCCAGTACTTC; cdr3_aa: CASSEALAPDAIATQYF; j_call: TRBJ2-5; v_call: TRBV6-1; clone_size: once; d_call: -
cdr3_nt: TGCGCCAGCAGATCCCCCGGGACAGGTTCCTATGGCTACACCTTC; cdr3_aa: CASRSPGTGSYGYTF; j_call: TRBJ1-2; v_call: TRBV5-1; clone_size: -; d_call: TRBD1
cdr3_nt: TGCGCCAGCAGCTCAGATGGGGACTTGACAGATACGCAGTATTTT; cdr3_aa: CASSSDGDLTDTQYF; j_call: TRBJ2-3; v_call: TRBV5-1; clone_size: -; d_call: -
cdr3_nt: TGTGCCAGCAGACGAACCAGTGGGGAGCCCCAGCATTTT; cdr3_aa: CASRRTSGEPQHF; j_call: TRBJ1-5; v_call: TRBV6-6; clone_size: -; d_call: -
cdr3_nt: TGTGCCAGCACCTCTGCTCTTGGACTAGCGAGCACCGGGGAGCTGTTTTTT; cdr3_aa: CASTSALGLASTGELFF; j_call: TRBJ2-2; v_call: TRBV11-2; clone_size: -; d_call: TRBD2
cdr3_nt: TGTGCCAGCAGCTTGGGGATCTCAGCTGGAAACACCATATATTTT; cdr3_aa: CASSLGISAGNTIYF; j_call: TRBJ1-3; v_call: TRBV5-4; clone_size: -; d_call: -
cdr3_nt: TGTGCCAGCAGCTTGGGAGGGGGACAGGCCTATATCGAGAATAATGAGCAGTTCTTC; cdr3_aa: CASSLGGGQAYIENNEQFF; j_call: TRBJ2-1; v_call: TRBV5-4; clone_size: once; d_call: TRBD1
cdr3_nt: TGTGCCAGCAGCTTAGGAGGGAGGGGTAACTATGGCTACACCTTC; cdr3_aa: CASSLGGRGNYGYTF; j_call: TRBJ1-2; v_call: TRBV5-5; clone_size: -; d_call: -
cdr3_nt: TGTGCCAGCAGTGTTCAAGGCTACGAGCAGTACTTC; cdr3_aa: CASSVQGYEQYF; j_call: TRBJ2-7; v_call: TRBV2; clone_size: once; d_call: -
cdr3_nt: TGTGCCAGCACAGCGGACTACGAGCAGTACTTC; cdr3_aa: CASTADYEQYF; j_call: TRBJ2-7; v_call: TRBV6-1; clone_size: -; d_call: -
cdr3_nt: TGTGCCAGCAGCCTGGAGGGGGGCAGTGGCTACACCTTC; cdr3_aa: CASSLEGGSGYTF; j_call: TRBJ1-2; v_call: TRBV5-5; clone_size: few; d_call: -
cdr3_nt: TGTGCCAGTAGTTCAGGACTAGCGGACGTTTACAATGAGCAGTTCTTC; cdr3_aa: CASSSGLADVYNEQFF; j_call: TRBJ2-1; v_call: TRBV19; clone_size: many; d_call: TRBD2